This T cell receptor beta chain was profiled in a study of CD8 T cells in Susac syndrome. FACS was used to enrich TEMRA cells, whereas the CD8+ and CD4+ T cells were obtained by negative isolation. This CDR3 contains 16 residues. The V end was cut by 6 bases, the J end by 4 bases, with 22 bases between. CDR1 is SGHRS, CDR2 YFSETQ, per germline. Study-wide points: The CD4+ T cell repertoires from Susac syndrome exhibited no clonal expansion.

Reverse transcription of about 0.45 to 1 ug RNA used random hexamers. TCRdb reprocessed the immunoSEQ multiplex PCR reads with MiXCR, giving one entry per CDR3 protein. This sample yields just under 95,000 distinct CDR3 sequences, of which roughly 94% are seen a single time; over 0.3% belongs to the top ten. Of note for this clonotype: What it binds is unknown.

The chain has TRBV5-1 and TRBJ2-5; maybe TRBD2 (7 bases). Sequencing was performed on CD4+ T cells from PBMCs. The TCR was taken from a human donor with Susac syndrome. This chain's CDR3 is CASKGSGGAVRETQYF. In DNA form, the CDR3 reads TGCGCCAGCAAGGGTAGTGGGGGGGCCGTCAGAGAGACCCAGTACTTC.